This T cell receptor beta chain comes out of a study of cytomegalovirus exposure and HLA in healthy donors. This CDR3 region has 14 residues. With 8 bases clipped from V and 1 base from J, the junction kept 8 bases outside the gene matches. The V gene's germline CDR1 is SGHVS and CDR2 FQNEAQ. PCR involved 60 Vbeta and 13 Jbeta primers. Some clones are missing from TCRdb's copy, which holds only in-frame ones; the method was immunoSEQ multiplex PCR. Counted here are roughly 110,000 clones, 60% to 80% occurring once; the ten biggest clones make up 2.8%. The rearrangement joins TRBV7-8 to TRBJ2-7; 7 nucleotides match TRBD2. The sequence derives from a female donor in good health and CMV-seronegative. The sample was PBMCs. CDR3 residues: CASSTSTLSYEQYF. The CDR3 DNA reads TGTGCCAGCTCGACTAGCACGTTGTCCTACGAGCAGTACTTC. Drawing the rest from reference TRBV7-8 and TRBJ2-7, the complete variable domain is GAGVSQSPRYKVAKRGQDVALRCDPISGHVSLFWYQQALGQGPEFLTYFQNEAQLDKSGLPSDRFFAERPEGSVSTLKIQRTQQEDSAVYLCASSTSTLSYEQYFGPGTRLTVT.